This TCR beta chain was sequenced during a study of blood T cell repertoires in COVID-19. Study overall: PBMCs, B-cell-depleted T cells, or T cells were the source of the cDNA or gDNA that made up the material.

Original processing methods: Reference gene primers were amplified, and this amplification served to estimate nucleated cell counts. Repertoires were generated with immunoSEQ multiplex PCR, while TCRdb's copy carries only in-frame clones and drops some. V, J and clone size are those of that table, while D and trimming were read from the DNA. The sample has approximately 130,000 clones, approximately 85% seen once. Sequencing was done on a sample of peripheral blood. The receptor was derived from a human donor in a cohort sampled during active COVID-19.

CDR3 in amino acids: CASSPRTHRLFF. CDR3 nucleotide sequence: TGTGCCAGCAGCCCTCGTACACACAGACTGTTTTTT. V is TRBV7-2 and J is TRBJ1-4; D is undetermined. The CDR3 totals 12 residues. V was pared by 5 bases and J by 13 bases, with 14 bases between. Germline-derived CDR1 and CDR2 are SGHTA and FQGNSA.